What follows are 5 T cell receptor beta chains derived from one specimen sequenced in a study of blood T cell repertoires in COVID-19. Profiling relied on immunoSEQ multiplex PCR, and the TCRdb table lists in-frame clones only, not all of them. This table holds 150,000 to 180,000 clones, around nine tenths found once. The sample taken for sequencing was peripheral blood. Receptors were obtained from a woman aged 70-85 years with acute or convalescent COVID-19.

The chain recombines TRBV19 with TRBJ2-1; D might be TRBD2 (5 bases). The CDR3 runs 13 residues. The V gene lost 3 bases and the J gene lost 6 bases, with 9 bases spanning the gap. Per germline, CDR1 LNHDA and CDR2 SQIVND (reference sequence). As DNA, the CDR3 is TGTGCCAGTAGTATCGGGAACCCCAATGAGCAGTTCTTC. Amino acid sequence: CASSIGNPNEQFF.

The J gene is TRBJ2-5, the V gene TRBV3-1 (or the pseudogene TRBV3-2); TRBD2 matches at 9 bases. J gave up 14 bases and V 2 bases, and 6 bases lay outside the gene matches. This CDR3 comprises 12 residues. Germline-derived CDR1 and CDR2 are LGHDT and YNNKEL (reference sequence). The CDR3 DNA follows: TGTGCCAGCAGCCAAATCAGCGGGGGGCCTTACTTC. It codes for CASSQISGGPYF.

The chain has TRBV7-9 and TRBJ2-1; 8 nucleotides line up with TRBD1. V was pared by 5 bases and J by 7 bases, with 4 bases of the junction left unmatched. The CDR3 is 13 residues long. Germline V gene data show CDR1 as SEHNR and CDR2 as FQNEAQ (reference sequence). CDR3 loop: CASSPDRVNEQFF. CDR3 bases: TGTGCCAGCAGCCCGGACAGGGTGAATGAGCAGTTCTTC. Drawing the rest from reference TRBV7-9 and TRBJ2-1, the complete variable domain is DTGVSQNPRHKITKRGQNVTFRCDPISEHNRLYWYRQTLGQGPEFLTYFQNEAQLEKSRLLSDRFSAERPKGSFSTLEIQRTEQGDSAMYLCASSPDRVNEQFFGPGTRLTVL.

The chain employs TRBV28 and TRBJ1-5; no firm D call. The ends were cut back, 6 bases at V and 4 bases at J, with 10 bases in the middle. CDR1 and CDR2 (germline): MDHEN, SYDVKM. The CDR3 has 13 residues. CDR3 in DNA: TGTGCCAGCAGGAGTCCTTTAAATCAGCCCCAGCATTTT. Its translation: CASRSPLNQPQHF. Full variable domain (outside the CDR3, taken from reference TRBV28 and TRBJ1-5): DVKVTQSSRYLVKRTGEKVFLECVQDMDHENMFWYRQDPGLGLRLIYFSYDVKMKEKGDIPEGYSVSREKKERFSLILESASTNQTSMYLCASRSPLNQPQHFGDGTRLSIL.

The chain employs TRBV9 and TRBJ1-2; 10 nucleotides agree with TRBD1. Losses at the gene ends were 3 bases for V and 4 bases for J; bases not matched to a gene: 6. Germline V gene data show CDR1 as SGDLS and CDR2 as YYNGEE. The CDR3 extends over 15 amino acids. The CDR3 DNA reads as TGTGCCAGCAGCGCCCAGGGACAGGGGCTCTATGGCTACACCTTC. Residues: CASSAQGQGLYGYTF.